The 12 T cell receptor beta chains in this list originate from one sample, sequenced in a study of regulatory T cells in long-lasting Graves disease. With iRepertoire HTBI primers and Arm-PCR of CDR3 regions, TCR beta libraries were built. TCRdb independently ran MiXCR on the multiplex PCR reads; one entry per CDR3 protein. Of around 480,000 distinct CDR3 sequences listed, 15% to 20% are singletons. The time point here: newly diagnosed GD, antithyroid drugs for less than 3 months. Making the TCR library involved RNA that had been extracted from PBMCs. The same specimen was also included in a second study, on T cells in Graves' hyperthyroidism and ophthalmopathy.

Sequenced here: peripheral blood mononuclear cells (PBMCs), sampled at new diagnosis, from a patient treated with antithyroid drugs. The receptors here all came from a man aged 40-49 years with Graves disease.

V usage is TRBV6-1 and J usage is TRBJ2-3; no definite D call. With 5 bases removed from V and 1 base from J, the gap between germline ends came to 13 bases. Germline values: CDR1 MNHNS, CDR2 SASEGT. The CDR3 has 15 residues. Written as DNA, the CDR3 is TGTGCCAGCAGTCGACCTGATCCGGGCACAGATACGCAGTATTTT. It translates to CASSRPDPGTDTQYF.

This clonotype was picked up many times. The chain has TRBV5-8 and TRBJ2-5; the match to TRBD2 covers 11 bases. The length of the CDR3 is 17 residues. V was clipped by 3 bases and J by 7 bases; unmatched bases: 14. CDR1 is SGHTS, CDR2 YDEGEE, per germline. CDR3 coding DNA: TGTGCCAGCAGCTCAACCGGGACTAGCGGCCCCTCAGGGACCCAGTACTTC. It specifies CASSSTGTSGPSGTQYF.

This clonotype was picked up many times. The chain carries TRBV28 and TRBJ1-2; D call uncertain. The CDR3 covers 15 residues. The germline V gene encodes CDR1 MDHEN and CDR2 SYDVKM. Trimming removed 2 bases from V and 5 bases from J, with 15 bases in between. The CDR3 sequence is CASSLPSGDVYGYTF. Here the CDR3 DNA reads TGTGCCAGCAGTTTACCTTCGGGAGACGTATATGGCTACACCTTC.

The gene calls are TRBV10-3 and TRBJ2-2; D uncertain. The CDR3 consists of 14 residues. The germline V gene encodes CDR1 ENHRY and CDR2 SYGVKD. Trimming took 2 bases from V and 3 from J, leaving 7 bases between them. The CDR3 loop reads CAISEEMYTGELFF. CDR3 DNA: TGTGCCATCAGTGAGGAGATGTACACCGGGGAGCTGTTTTTT.

In this sample, this clonotype turned up many times. V gene TRBV28 combines with J gene TRBJ2-6, with D perhaps TRBD1 or TRBD2 (6 bases each). The V gene's germline CDR1 is MDHEN and CDR2 SYDVKM. Trimming pared 3 bases from V and 5 bases from J, leaving 11 bases between. This CDR3 is 15 amino acids long. CDR3 DNA: TGTGCCAGCAGTTTTACAGGGAGGCGGGCCAACGTCCTGACTTTC. Amino acids: CASSFTGRRANVLTF.

This clonotype has at least ten counts. The CDR3 loop reads CASSSLGEGGNEQFF. The DNA for the CDR3 is TGTGCCAGCAGCTCTTTGGGGGAAGGAGGCAATGAGCAGTTCTTC. This chain uses TRBV7-9 with TRBJ2-1, with D possibly called TRBD1 or TRBD2 (5 bases each). Trimming took 4 bases from V and 6 from J, leaving 16 bases between them. Germline V gene lookup returns CDR1 SEHNR and CDR2 FQNEAQ (reference sequence). The CDR3 contains 15 residues.

This clonotype showed up many times. This chain links TRBV3-1 with TRBJ2-7; D gene unclear. There are 15 residues in the CDR3. Trimming shortened V by 0 bases and J by 4 bases, and 13 bases separated the two germline ends. The germline gives CDR1 LGHDT, CDR2 YNNKEL (reference sequence). The CDR3 spells CASSQDRSARYEQYF. The DNA for the CDR3 is TGTGCCAGCAGCCAAGATAGATCTGCCAGGTACGAGCAGTACTTC.

This sequence joins TRBV5-4 and TRBJ1-1, with TRBD1 identical over 9 bases. Per germline, CDR1 SGHNT and CDR2 YYREEE (reference sequence). The CDR3 is 14 amino acids. After removal of 2 bases from V and 6 bases from J, the junction contained 5 bases not matched to a gene. The CDR3, as DNA: TGTGCCAGCAGCTTACGGACAGGGGTCCCTGAAGCTTTCTTT. Translating it yields CASSLRTGVPEAFF. Drawing the rest from reference TRBV5-4 and TRBJ1-1, the complete variable domain is ETGVTQSPTHLIKTRGQQVTLRCSSQSGHNTVSWYQQALGQGPQFIFQYYREEENGRGNFPPRFSGLQFPNYSSELNVNALELDDSALYLCASSLRTGVPEAFFGQGTRLTVV.

This clonotype was detected many times. The chain uses TRBV27 and TRBJ1-2; 9 bases match TRBD1. The CDR3 covers 17 residues. With V trimmed by 5 bases and J by 2 bases, 12 bases remained unmatched. In germline, CDR1 is MNHEY, CDR2 SMNVEV (reference sequence). CDR3 in amino acids: CASSLTGTGWENYGYTF. For the CDR3, the DNA is TGTGCCAGCAGTCTTACCGGGACAGGGTGGGAGAACTATGGCTACACCTTC.

The table lists this clonotype with many counts. The V and J genes are TRBV7-8 and TRBJ2-1; 8 bases match TRBD2. With V trimmed by 3 bases and J by 1 base, 5 bases remained unmatched. CDR1 is SGHVS and CDR2 is FQNEAQ in the germline V gene. The CDR3 runs to 16 residues. The CDR3 spells CASSFDVAGSYNEQFF. CDR3 bases: TGTGCCAGCAGCTTTGATGTAGCGGGGTCCTACAATGAGCAGTTCTTC.

The sample holds many counts of this clonotype. The genes are TRBV7-9 and TRBJ2-2; D is unresolved. The CDR3 covers 16 residues. Looked up from germline, CDR1 is SEHNR and CDR2 is FQNEAQ (reference sequence). V lost 5 bases to trimming and J lost 0 bases, with 13 bases between them. The CDR3 is CASSQRGTANTGELFF. CDR3 nucleotide sequence: TGTGCCAGCAGCCAACGCGGCACAGCGAACACCGGGGAGCTGTTTTTT.

This clonotype was picked up a small number of times. The chain joins TRBV24-1 to TRBJ2-2; maybe TRBD2 (6 bases). Germline V gene lookup returns CDR1 KGHDR and CDR2 SFDVKD. V was pared by 0 bases and J by 0 bases, with 7 bases between. The CDR3 covers 16 residues. In nucleotides, the CDR3 is TGTGCCACCAGTGATTTGTGGGGGGCGAACACCGGGGAGCTGTTTTTT. Amino acids: CATSDLWGANTGELFF.